This passage covers 3 T cell receptor beta chains from one sample sequenced in a study of lymphopenia after photon versus proton radiotherapy. Measured with immunoSEQ multiplex PCR; TCRdb has only the in-frame clones, and not every one. The sample lists about 58,000 clones, roughly 84% occurring once. The sequenced sample was peripheral blood, obtained from a patient treated with proton-based radiotherapy. These receptors were collected from a man between 60 and 70 years old with pancreatic cancer.

The chain has TRBV5-4 and TRBJ2-6; a possible D gene is TRBD1 (5 bases). V lost 2 bases and J lost 2, with 8 bases in between. Germline loops: CDR1 SGHNT, CDR2 YYREEE (reference sequence). CDR3 length equals 15 residues. The CDR3: CASSLGAPGANVLTF. In DNA, the CDR3 is TGTGCCAGCAGCTTAGGGGCCCCTGGGGCCAACGTCCTGACTTTC.

CDR3 bases: TGTGCCAGCAGTTACTCGCGGCCAGACAGTGGTCAGCCCCAGCATTTT. Amino acids: CASSYSRPDSGQPQHF. V and J are TRBV6-5 and TRBJ1-5; possible D gene TRBD1, 5 bases. This CDR3 is built from 16 residues. The V end lost 0 bases, the J end lost 6 bases, and 15 bases lay between the germline ends. From germline, CDR1 is MNHEY and CDR2 SVGAGI.

This chain joins TRBV5-1 and TRBJ2-7; D is possibly TRBD1 (6 bases). With 0 bases removed from V and 1 base from J, the gap between germline ends came to 11 bases. Germline V gives CDR1 SGHRS, CDR2 YFSETQ. The CDR3 spans 15 residues. The CDR3 region is CASSLVGHTSYEQYF. CDR3 bases: TGCGCCAGCAGCTTGGTGGGACACACATCCTACGAGCAGTACTTC.